These 18 T cell receptor beta chains originate from one sample sequenced in a study of cytomegalovirus exposure and HLA in healthy donors. Amplification used 60 Vbeta primers and 13 Jbeta primers. Assay: immunoSEQ multiplex PCR; the TCRdb copy retains only in-frame clones and omits some. The sample includes under 250,000 clones, almost 80% of them seen just once. The sample comprised PBMCs. These receptor sequences come from a male donor in good health and CMV-seronegative.

V is TRBV5-1 and J is TRBJ2-1; 9 bases are a match to TRBD2. The CDR3 is made up of 16 amino acids. V lost 3 bases, J lost 0 bases, and 4 bases stayed unmatched. The germline CDR1 and CDR2 sequences are SGHRS and YFSETQ. The CDR3 DNA follows: TGCGCCAGCAGCTATTTAGCGGGAGCCTCCTACAATGAGCAGTTCTTC. As protein: CASSYLAGASYNEQFF.

The table lists this clone with a count of one. J is TRBJ1-5 and V is TRBV7-6; 7 bases are a match to TRBD1. Trimming took 5 bases from V and 4 from J; bases not matched to a gene: 8. This CDR3 has 15 residues. Looked up from germline, CDR1 is SGHVS and CDR2 is FNYEAQ. CDR3 in amino acids: CASSGGTDSNQPQHF. The CDR3 bases are TGTGCCAGCAGCGGCGGGACAGACTCAAATCAGCCCCAGCATTTT.

The rearrangement uses TRBV4-2 and TRBJ1-4, with D perhaps TRBD1 (5 bases). CDR3 length: 17 amino acids. CDR1 and CDR2 from the germline V gene are LGHNA and YNFKEQ. V was cut by 0 bases and J by 3 bases, with 14 bases left in between. CDR3 amino acids: CASSQEGFLGANEKLFF. CDR3 sequence (DNA): TGTGCCAGCAGCCAAGAGGGGTTTTTAGGGGCTAATGAAAAACTGTTTTTT.

The chain has TRBV29-1 and TRBJ2-3; 7 bases align to TRBD1. From germline, CDR1 is SQVTM and CDR2 ANQGSEA. V shed 4 bases, J shed 3 bases, and the junction held 13 bases outside the gene matches. CDR3 length: 16 amino acids. CDR3 coding DNA: TGCAGCGTTGTCGTGACAGGGTTTCCGGGGACAGATACGCAGTATTTT. Amino acid sequence: CSVVVTGFPGTDTQYF.

This chain connects TRBV5-1 to TRBJ2-3; no clear D gene. Germline V gene lookup returns CDR1 SGHRS and CDR2 YFSETQ. This CDR3 has 13 residues. Trimming shortened V by 1 base and J by 4 bases, and 7 bases separated the two germline ends. In DNA form, the CDR3 reads TGCGCCAGCAGCTTGTCCCCGTCAGATACGCAGTATTTT. Encoded protein: CASSLSPSDTQYF.

Remarks on this clone: One end of the junction does not line up with germline, which may come from a read error. Other DNA sequences in the sample encode the same CDR3. The chain combines TRBV7-9 with TRBJ1-1, with a tentative D call TRBD1 (5 bases). The germline V gene has CDR1 SEHNR and CDR2 FQNEAQ (reference sequence). The CDR3 loop spans 13 amino acids. The DNA of the CDR3 is TGTTCCAGCAGTTTAGGTGGGGGGACTGAAGCTTTCTTT. Translating gives CSSSLGGGTEAFF.

The chain recombines TRBV10-3 with TRBJ1-1, with D unclear. CDR1 is ENHRY, CDR2 SYGVKD, per germline. This CDR3 is 12 amino acids long. Trimming shortened V by 7 bases and J by 1 base, and 7 bases separated the two germline ends. The CDR3 spells CAIMAENTEAFF. CDR3 nucleotide sequence: TGTGCCATCATGGCAGAGAACACTGAAGCTTTCTTT.

The chain joins TRBV2 to TRBJ1-6; TRBD1 matches 9 bases. V gave up 6 bases and J gave up 7 bases; unmatched junction bases: 4. CDR1 is SNHLY, CDR2 FYNNEI, per germline. This CDR3 is built from 14 residues. DNA of the CDR3: TGTGCCAGCAGCTTCGGACAGGGGAATTCACCCCTCCACTTT. This translates into CASSFGQGNSPLHF.

The CDR3 sequence is CASSWGRTGSGLIGSYEQYF. As DNA, the CDR3 is TGTGCCAGCAGCTGGGGGAGAACCGGGAGTGGACTGATCGGATCCTACGAGCAGTACTTC. The genes are TRBV7-8 and TRBJ2-7, with a possible D match to TRBD2 (6 bases). Trimming shortened V by 4 bases and J by 1 base, and 29 bases separated the two germline ends. From germline, CDR1 is SGHVS and CDR2 FQNEAQ. The CDR3 has 20 amino acids. The whole variable domain, remainder taken from reference TRBV7-8 and TRBJ2-7, is GAGVSQSPRYKVAKRGQDVALRCDPISGHVSLFWYQQALGQGPEFLTYFQNEAQLDKSGLPSDRFFAERPEGSVSTLKIQRTQQEDSAVYLCASSWGRTGSGLIGSYEQYFGPGTRLTVT.

This clone has just one count. The rearrangement joins TRBV18 to TRBJ2-2, with a possible D match to TRBD2 (6 bases). CDR1 and CDR2 from the germline V gene are KGHSH and LQKENI. CDR3 size: 16 residues. With 3 bases removed from V and 3 bases from J, the gap between germline ends came to 14 bases. CDR3 region: CASSPQGREDTGELFF. The CDR3 bases are TGTGCCAGCTCACCGCAGGGCAGGGAGGACACCGGGGAGCTGTTTTTT. Looking up the rest from reference TRBV18 and TRBJ2-2 gives the full variable domain: NAGVMQNPRHLVRRRGQEARLRCSPMKGHSHVYWYRQLPEEGLKFMVYLQKENIIDESGMPKERFSAEFPKEGPSILRIQQVVRGDSAAYFCASSPQGREDTGELFFGEGSRLTVL.

In its sample, this clone was seen a few times. V usage is TRBV6-1 and J usage is TRBJ2-5; 7 bases agree with TRBD1. CDR3 length: 13 residues. Germline assignment: CDR1 MNHNS and CDR2 SASEGT. With 7 bases clipped from V and 3 bases from J, the junction kept 5 bases outside the gene matches. The CDR3 DNA reads as TGTGCCAGCAAAGGGACAGCTGAAGAGACCCAGTACTTC. This encodes CASKGTAEETQYF.

This clone was seen just once. The rearrangement uses TRBV28 and TRBJ1-4; 7 bases line up with TRBD1. V shed 5 bases and J 7 bases; nucleotides not matched to a gene: 13. Germline CDR1 reads MDHEN; CDR2 reads SYDVKM. The CDR3 contains 16 residues. The CDR3 loop reads CASSAFEGARGEKLFF. For the CDR3, the DNA is TGTGCCAGCAGTGCTTTCGAGGGGGCGCGAGGTGAAAAACTGTTTTTT. The full variable domain, its missing parts supplied by reference TRBV28 and TRBJ1-4, is DVKVTQSSRYLVKRTGEKVFLECVQDMDHENMFWYRQDPGLGLRLIYFSYDVKMKEKGDIPEGYSVSREKKERFSLILESASTNQTSMYLCASSAFEGARGEKLFFGSGTQLSVL.

Only one count was recorded for this clone. V gene TRBV21-1 combines with J gene TRBJ2-5; the table's TRBD1 call for D was not verified on the DNA. TRBV21-1 is described as a pseudogene. The CDR3 extends over 15 amino acids. The CDR3 region has the DNA TGTGCCAGCAGCAAAGAAGGGGGCGGAGGAGAGACCCAGTACTTC. It yields the protein CASSKEGGGGETQYF.

The V gene is TRBV27, the J gene TRBJ1-5; D perhaps matches TRBD1 (6 bases). Between the trimmed V and J ends, which lost 2 bases and 7 bases, there was a span of 9 bases. Germline CDR1 and CDR2: MNHEY and SMNVEV (reference sequence). This CDR3 comprises 13 residues. The CDR3 DNA reads as TGTGCCAGCAGTTTACAGGGGAACCAGCCCCAGCATTTT. Its protein is CASSLQGNQPQHF.

This chain links TRBV6-1 with TRBJ2-7, with a weak D call TRBD2 (5 bases). The V and J ends lost 10 bases and 2 bases respectively, with 12 bases between them. Germline values: CDR1 MNHNS, CDR2 SASEGT. The CDR3 spans 12 residues. The CDR3 nucleotides are TGTGCCACAGCGGACCGTCCCTACGAGCAGTACTTC. This encodes CATADRPYEQYF.

J is TRBJ2-5 and V is TRBV4-2, with D perhaps matching TRBD1 (5 bases). The CDR3 runs to 14 residues. Germline-derived CDR1 and CDR2 are LGHNA and YNFKEQ. V lost 0 bases and J lost 1, with 6 bases in between. The CDR3 protein is CASSQETAQETQYF. The CDR3 nucleotides read TGTGCCAGCAGCCAAGAGACAGCCCAAGAGACCCAGTACTTC.

This clone was recorded a few times. The gene calls are TRBV25-1 and TRBJ2-5, with TRBD1 identical over 7 bases. This CDR3 has 13 residues. Germline V gene lookup returns CDR1 MGHDK and CDR2 SYGVNS. The J segment lost 3 bases and the V segment lost 7 bases, leaving 5 bases of the junction unmatched. CDR3 sequence: CASTWGTEETQYF. CDR3 nucleotide sequence: TGTGCCAGCACCTGGGGGACAGAAGAGACCCAGTACTTC.

In this sample, this clone turned up a few times. The V call is TRBV15, the J call TRBJ2-1, with TRBD2 matching 10 bases. CDR3 length equals 16 residues. V dropped 0 bases and J dropped 8; count of bases not matched to a gene: 7. CDR1 is LNHNV, CDR2 YYDKDF, per germline (reference sequence). As DNA, the CDR3 is TGTGCCACCAGCAGAGATCGGAGCGGGAGGGTCCATGAGCAGTTCTTC. Translated, it gives CATSRDRSGRVHEQFF.